Included here is one TCR beta chain sequence, with context. Its antigen is not known. Using a J-beta primer mix together with a sample-barcoded 5' primer, a second PCR was run for about 6 to 11 cycles. One entry per CDR3 protein results from TCRdb running MiXCR on the 5' RACE reads. The sample comprises fewer than 2,000,000 distinct CDR3 sequences, around 35% of which are singletons, and 11% rests with the top ten. The data are from a study of blood T cells in healthy people across ages. Study-wide findings and caveats: The diversity estimates, figures obtained from one million T cells, were considered underestimates. Measured against age, TCR beta diversity per million T cells decreased in a roughly linear manner.

Peripheral blood samples of 7.5 to 10 milliliters were drawn from each donor. Per sample, no less than 5 micrograms of total RNA were extracted. The V and J ends lost 2 bases and 3 bases respectively, with 10 bases between them. The germline V gene encodes CDR1 MNHNS and CDR2 SASEGT. The CDR3 spans 14 residues. The sequence was collected from a woman aged 30 to 39 in good health. The chain recombines TRBV6-1 with TRBJ1-1; D uncertain. Material: blood. This CDR3 is CASSEPPFYTEAFF. The CDR3, as DNA: TGTGCCAGCAGTGAACCTCCCTTTTACACTGAAGCTTTCTTT.